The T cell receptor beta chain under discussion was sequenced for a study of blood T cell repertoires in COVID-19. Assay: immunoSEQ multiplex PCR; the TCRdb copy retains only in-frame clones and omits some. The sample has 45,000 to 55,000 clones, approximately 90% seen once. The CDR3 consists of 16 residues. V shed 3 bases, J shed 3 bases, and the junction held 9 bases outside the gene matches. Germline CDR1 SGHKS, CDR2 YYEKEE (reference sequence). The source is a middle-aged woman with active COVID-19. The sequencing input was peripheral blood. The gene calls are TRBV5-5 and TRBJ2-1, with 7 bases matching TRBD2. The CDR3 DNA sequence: TGTGCCAGCAGCTCAAGGGCTAGCGGATACTACAATGAGCAGTTCTTC. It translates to CASSSRASGYYNEQFF.